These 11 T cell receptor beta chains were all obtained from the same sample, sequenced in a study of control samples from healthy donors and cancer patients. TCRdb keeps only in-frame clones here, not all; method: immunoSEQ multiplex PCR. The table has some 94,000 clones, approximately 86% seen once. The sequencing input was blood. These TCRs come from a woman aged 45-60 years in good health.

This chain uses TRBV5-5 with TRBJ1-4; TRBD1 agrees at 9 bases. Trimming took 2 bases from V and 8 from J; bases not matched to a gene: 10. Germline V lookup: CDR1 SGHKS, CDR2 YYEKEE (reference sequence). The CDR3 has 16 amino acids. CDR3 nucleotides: TGTGCCAGCAGCTTCTTCCGGGACAGGGTGGACGAAAAACTGTTTTTT. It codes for CASSFFRDRVDEKLFF.

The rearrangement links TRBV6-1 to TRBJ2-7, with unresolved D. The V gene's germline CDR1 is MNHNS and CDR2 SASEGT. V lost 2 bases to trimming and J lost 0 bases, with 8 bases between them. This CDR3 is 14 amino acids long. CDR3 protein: CASSEPGFSYEQYF. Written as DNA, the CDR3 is TGTGCCAGCAGTGAACCCGGATTCTCCTACGAGCAGTACTTC.

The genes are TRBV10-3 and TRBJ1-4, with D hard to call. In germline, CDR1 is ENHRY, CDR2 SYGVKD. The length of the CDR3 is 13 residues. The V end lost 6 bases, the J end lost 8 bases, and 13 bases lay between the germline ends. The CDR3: CAISEPDREKLFF. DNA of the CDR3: TGTGCCATCAGCGAACCTGATCGGGAAAAACTGTTTTTT.

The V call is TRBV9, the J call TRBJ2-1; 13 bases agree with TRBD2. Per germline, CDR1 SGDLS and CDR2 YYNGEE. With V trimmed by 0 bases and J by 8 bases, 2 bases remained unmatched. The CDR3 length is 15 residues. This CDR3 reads CASSVGGLAGDEQFF. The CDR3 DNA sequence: TGTGCCAGCAGCGTAGGAGGACTAGCGGGGGATGAGCAGTTCTTC.

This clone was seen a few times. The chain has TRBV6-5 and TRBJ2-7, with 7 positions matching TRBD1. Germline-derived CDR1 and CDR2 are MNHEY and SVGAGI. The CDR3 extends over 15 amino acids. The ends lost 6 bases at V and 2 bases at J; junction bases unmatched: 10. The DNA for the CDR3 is TGTGCCAGCAGCCAGGACAGGTGGAGAACCTACGAGCAGTACTTC. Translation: CASSQDRWRTYEQYF.

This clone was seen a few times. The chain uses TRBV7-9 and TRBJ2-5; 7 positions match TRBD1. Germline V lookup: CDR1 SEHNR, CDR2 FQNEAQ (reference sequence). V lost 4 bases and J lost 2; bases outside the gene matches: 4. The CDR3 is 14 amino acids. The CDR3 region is CASSSQGTQETQYF. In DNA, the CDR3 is TGTGCCAGCAGCTCACAGGGGACGCAAGAGACCCAGTACTTC.

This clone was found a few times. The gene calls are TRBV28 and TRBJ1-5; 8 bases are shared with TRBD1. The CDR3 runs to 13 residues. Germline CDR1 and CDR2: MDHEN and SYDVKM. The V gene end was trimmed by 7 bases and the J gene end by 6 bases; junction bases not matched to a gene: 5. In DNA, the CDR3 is TGTGCCAGCATGATACAGGGGGGTCAGCCCCAGCATTTT. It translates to CASMIQGGQPQHF.

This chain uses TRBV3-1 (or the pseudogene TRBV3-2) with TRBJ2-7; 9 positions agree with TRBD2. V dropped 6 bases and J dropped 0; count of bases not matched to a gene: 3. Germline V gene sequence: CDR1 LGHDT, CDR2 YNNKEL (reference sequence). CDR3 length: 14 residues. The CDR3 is CASSSSGDSYEQYF. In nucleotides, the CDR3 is TGTGCCAGCAGTTCTAGCGGGGACTCCTACGAGCAGTACTTC.

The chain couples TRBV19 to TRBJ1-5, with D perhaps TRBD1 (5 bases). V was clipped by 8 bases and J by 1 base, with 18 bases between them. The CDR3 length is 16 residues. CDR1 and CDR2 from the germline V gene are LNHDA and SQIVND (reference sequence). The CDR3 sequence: CASAAEGRYSNQPQHF. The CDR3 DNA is TGTGCCAGTGCGGCGGAGGGACGATACAGCAATCAGCCCCAGCATTTT.

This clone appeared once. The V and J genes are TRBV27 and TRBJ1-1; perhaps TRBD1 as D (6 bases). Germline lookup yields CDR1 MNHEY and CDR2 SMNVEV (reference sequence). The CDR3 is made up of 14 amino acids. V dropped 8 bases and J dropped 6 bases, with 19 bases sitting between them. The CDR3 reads CASFMRGRWAEAFF. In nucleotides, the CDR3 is TGTGCCAGCTTTATGCGGGGGCGGTGGGCTGAAGCTTTCTTT.

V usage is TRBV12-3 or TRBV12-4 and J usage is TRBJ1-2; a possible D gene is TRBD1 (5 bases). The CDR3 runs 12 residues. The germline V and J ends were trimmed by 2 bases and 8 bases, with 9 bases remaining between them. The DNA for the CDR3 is TGTGCCAGCAGTTTATCAGGGTGGGGCTACACCTTC. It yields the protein CASSLSGWGYTF.